These 30 T cell receptor beta chains originate from one sample sequenced in a study of blood T cell repertoires in COVID-19. TCRdb keeps only in-frame clones here, not all; method: immunoSEQ multiplex PCR. There are about 170,000 clones in the sample; around 84% occur only once, and 2.5% lies in the top ten. The material sequenced was peripheral blood. These receptors all stem from a woman over 75 with COVID-19, enrolled during active disease.

The chain recombines TRBV4-1 with TRBJ1-1; 9 bases line up with TRBD1. CDR1 is MGHRA and CDR2 is YSYEKL in the germline V gene. V lost 1 base and J lost 5; bases outside the gene matches: 11. The CDR3 totals 17 residues. The CDR3 DNA is TGCGCCAGCAGCCAAGCCGGGACAGGGAATGTGGTAACTGAAGCTTTCTTT. The encoded protein is CASSQAGTGNVVTEAFF.

The chain joins TRBV5-1 to TRBJ1-4; D unclear. V was cut by 4 bases and J by 5 bases, with 15 bases left in between. Looked up from germline, CDR1 is SGHRS and CDR2 is YFSETQ. CDR3 size: 15 residues. CDR3 in amino acids: CASSDTAGGNEKLFF. DNA for the CDR3: TGCGCCAGCAGCGATACAGCAGGAGGAAATGAAAAACTGTTTTTT.

This clone was observed once. This sequence joins TRBV7-9 and TRBJ1-1; 10 bases agree with TRBD1. V was pared by 6 bases and J by 4 bases, with 11 bases of the junction left unmatched. Germline V gene lookup returns CDR1 SEHNR and CDR2 FQNEAQ (reference sequence). CDR3 length: 16 residues. The CDR3 DNA follows: TGTGCCAGCAGGGGACAGGGGACGGTAAGGTTCACTGAAGCTTTCTTT. This translates into CASRGQGTVRFTEAFF. The full variable domain, completed using reference TRBV7-9 and TRBJ1-1, is DTGVSQNPRHKITKRGQNVTFRCDPISEHNRLYWYRQTLGQGPEFLTYFQNEAQLEKSRLLSDRFSAERPKGSFSTLEIQRTEQGDSAMYLCASRGQGTVRFTEAFFGQGTRLTVV.

The chain recombines TRBV2 with TRBJ1-4, with D hard to call. Germline CDR1 is SNHLY and CDR2 is FYNNEI. The ends were cut back, 2 bases at V and 5 bases at J, with 12 bases in the middle. The CDR3 has 15 residues. The CDR3 DNA sequence: TGTGCCAGCAGTGAAAAGGGAGCGCGGAATGAAAAACTGTTTTTT. Translated, it gives CASSEKGARNEKLFF.

The genes are TRBV15 and TRBJ2-7, with 12 bases identical to TRBD2. The CDR3 runs 15 residues. Germline loops: CDR1 LNHNV, CDR2 YYDKDF (reference sequence). Trimming took 1 base from V and 3 from J; bases not matched to a gene: 1. CDR3 in amino acids: CATSRGTSGNYEQYF. The CDR3 nucleotides are TGTGCCACCAGCAGAGGGACTAGCGGGAACTACGAGCAGTACTTC.

This clone was found a few times. The V and J genes are TRBV2 and TRBJ2-7; TRBD1 aligns across 12 bases. Looked up from germline, CDR1 is SNHLY and CDR2 is FYNNEI. This CDR3 has 15 residues. The V and J ends lost 7 bases and 6 bases, in that order; junction bases with no gene match: 10. The CDR3 here is CASTTFGTGGVEQYF. The CDR3 coding sequence is TGTGCCAGCACAACCTTCGGGACAGGGGGCGTCGAGCAGTACTTC.

This chain uses TRBV5-1 with TRBJ1-2; no reliable D call. This CDR3 has 13 residues. CDR1 and CDR2 (germline): SGHRS, YFSETQ. V lost 0 bases and J lost 3, with 6 bases in between. The CDR3 reads CASSLGGDYGYTF. The DNA for the CDR3 is TGCGCCAGCAGCTTGGGCGGTGACTATGGCTACACCTTC.

The chain employs TRBV24-1 and TRBJ1-2; a weak D match, TRBD1 (5 bases). The V end lost 6 bases, the J end lost 8 bases, and 21 bases lay between the germline ends. Per germline, CDR1 KGHDR and CDR2 SFDVKD. The CDR3 is 15 amino acids. CDR3 sequence: CATSRGAGPPMGYTF. DNA of the CDR3: TGTGCCACCAGTCGAGGGGCGGGGCCCCCCATGGGCTACACCTTC.

The V call is TRBV18, the J call TRBJ1-1; no reliable D call. The CDR3 is 15 residues long. V was cut by 3 bases and J by 0 bases, with 11 bases left in between. Germline values: CDR1 KGHSH, CDR2 LQKENI. CDR3 nucleotide sequence: TGTGCCAGCTCACCCGGACTTACAATGAACACTGAAGCTTTCTTT. Translated, it gives CASSPGLTMNTEAFF.

DNA for the CDR3: TGTGCCAGTAGTGGTCGGACAGGGGGCGTCGGCACCGGGGAGCTGTTTTTT. This sequence encodes CASSGRTGGVGTGELFF. The rearrangement links TRBV19 to TRBJ2-2; 11 bases map to TRBD1. This CDR3 spans 17 amino acids. The V gene's germline CDR1 is LNHDA and CDR2 SQIVND (reference sequence). V was clipped by 5 bases and J by 4 bases; unmatched bases: 9.

The V and J genes are TRBV11-2 and TRBJ2-3; a weak D match, TRBD1 (6 bases). CDR3 size: 14 residues. V was shortened by 4 bases and J by 1 base, with 9 bases between the two germline ends. Germline loops: CDR1 SGHAT, CDR2 FQNNGV. DNA for the CDR3: TGTGCCAGCAGCTCCCGACAGGGCACAGATACGCAGTATTTT. Amino acids: CASSSRQGTDTQYF.

The chain has TRBV7-9 and TRBJ1-6; D is possibly TRBD1 (5 bases). Trimming cost V 2 bases and J 7 bases, with 12 bases left between them. This CDR3 has 15 amino acids. Germline V gene sequence: CDR1 SEHNR, CDR2 FQNEAQ (reference sequence). The CDR3, as DNA: TGTGCCAGCAGCTTATCGGGGGTTCGGAATTCACCCCTCCACTTT. This translates into CASSLSGVRNSPLHF.

V is TRBV28 and J is TRBJ1-1, with TRBD1 as a possible D gene (5 bases). CDR1 and CDR2 from the germline V gene are MDHEN and SYDVKM. This CDR3 spans 16 amino acids. V was cut by 7 bases and J by 4 bases, with 22 bases left in between. CDR3 sequence reads: CASTQSGGGSSTEAFF. In DNA form, the CDR3 reads TGTGCCAGCACCCAGAGTGGGGGGGGATCATCCACTGAAGCTTTCTTT.

The chain links TRBV5-1 to TRBJ2-5, with TRBD2 matching over 7 bases. V dropped 6 bases and J dropped 4; count of bases not matched to a gene: 15. Germline values: CDR1 SGHRS, CDR2 YFSETQ. The length of the CDR3 is 16 residues. In nucleotides, the CDR3 is TGCGCCAGCAACCTGAAGGGGAGGGATTTTCGAGAGACCCAGTACTTC. It yields the protein CASNLKGRDFRETQYF.

V usage is TRBV21-1 and J usage is TRBJ1-5; no DNA check was done on the table's D call, TRBD1. TRBV21-1 has pseudogene status. The CDR3 spans 17 residues. DNA of the CDR3: TGTGCCAGCAGCAAAGCGCTAGTCAGGGCAAAGGGACAGCCCCAGCATTTT. As protein: CASSKALVRAKGQPQHF.

The count of this clone is one. The V gene is TRBV6-5, the J gene TRBJ1-3, with D unresolved. The CDR3 is 14 residues long. CDR1 MNHEY and CDR2 SVGAGI come from the germline V gene. V was trimmed by 6 bases and J by 4 bases, leaving 13 bases between them. Written as DNA, the CDR3 is TGTGCCAGCAGGGCGCCAGCGGTAGGAAACACCATATATTTT. Translation: CASRAPAVGNTIYF.

The CDR3 region is CASSLNLLAGGKDTQYF. For the CDR3, the DNA is TGTGCCAGCAGTTTAAATCTGCTAGCGGGAGGTAAAGATACGCAGTATTTT. The V gene is TRBV28, the J gene TRBJ2-3; 11 bases are shared with TRBD2. The CDR3 covers 17 residues. V was clipped by 2 bases and J by 5 bases; unmatched bases: 9. CDR1 is MDHEN and CDR2 is SYDVKM in the germline V gene.

V and J are TRBV12-3 or TRBV12-4 and TRBJ1-2, with 8 bases identical to TRBD1. The CDR3 spans 13 residues. Trimming took 6 bases from V and 7 from J; bases not matched to a gene: 7. CDR3 bases: TGTGCCAGCAGGCGTCAGGGGGCGGGTGGCTACACCTTC. Protein: CASRRQGAGGYTF.

This chain connects TRBV7-9 to TRBJ2-3, with 7 bases that match TRBD2. The V and J ends lost 0 bases and 4 bases, in that order; junction bases with no gene match: 7. The germline CDR1 and CDR2 sequences are SEHNR and FQNEAQ (reference sequence). The CDR3 consists of 16 residues. Written as DNA, the CDR3 is TGTGCCAGCAGCTTAGCGCTGACTGGGGGGGCAGATACGCAGTATTTT. This encodes CASSLALTGGADTQYF.

The chain couples TRBV19 to TRBJ1-4; D is ambiguous. V gave up 6 bases and J gave up 2 bases, with 13 bases separating them. Germline CDR1 LNHDA, CDR2 SQIVND (reference sequence). The CDR3 runs to 15 residues. CDR3 sequence reads: CASRVNARTNEKLFF. The CDR3 DNA reads as TGTGCCAGTAGGGTGAACGCGAGGACTAATGAAAAACTGTTTTTT.

This chain links TRBV29-1 with TRBJ2-7, with D unresolved. With 7 bases removed from V and 3 bases from J, the gap between germline ends came to 10 bases. Germline CDR1 is SQVTM and CDR2 is ANQGSEA. There are 11 residues in the CDR3. The CDR3 protein is CSGGGYYEQYF. CDR3 sequence (DNA): TGCAGCGGAGGTGGTTACTACGAGCAGTACTTC.

CDR3 nucleotide sequence: TGTGCCAGCAGTTTACTACGCAGGTTACGCGGCTACACCTTC. Protein product: CASSLLRRLRGYTF. This chain joins TRBV28 and TRBJ1-2; no clear D. Trimming took 2 bases from V and 8 from J, leaving 15 bases between them. The V gene's germline CDR1 is MDHEN and CDR2 SYDVKM. This CDR3 contains 14 residues.

This chain joins TRBV7-9 and TRBJ1-2; 9 nucleotides line up with TRBD1. CDR3 length: 13 residues. The V and J ends lost 5 bases and 7 bases, in that order; junction bases with no gene match: 5. Germline V lookup: CDR1 SEHNR, CDR2 FQNEAQ (reference sequence). For the CDR3, the DNA is TGTGCCAGCAGCCGGACAGGGGAGCGTGGCTACACCTTC. Its translation: CASSRTGERGYTF. Full variable domain (outside the CDR3, taken from reference TRBV7-9 and TRBJ1-2): DTGVSQNPRHKITKRGQNVTFRCDPISEHNRLYWYRQTLGQGPEFLTYFQNEAQLEKSRLLSDRFSAERPKGSFSTLEIQRTEQGDSAMYLCASSRTGERGYTFGSGTRLTVV.

For this clone: A read error may account for a junction end that differs from germline. V gene TRBV24-1 combines with J gene TRBJ2-5, with a tentative D call TRBD1 (5 bases). In germline, CDR1 is KGHDR, CDR2 SFDVKD. The CDR3 is made up of 13 amino acids. DNA for the CDR3: TGTGCCACCGGTGATTCACCTCAAGGGGCCCAGTACTTC. It encodes CATGDSPQGAQYF.

The genes are TRBV23-1 and TRBJ2-7; no clear D. TRBV23-1 is placed among ORFs of uncertain function. The CDR3 totals 13 residues. V dropped 4 bases and J dropped 6 bases, with 13 bases sitting between them. The CDR3 DNA reads as TGCGCCAGCAGTCTTCCCCTACCGGTCGAGCAGTACTTC. Amino acids: CASSLPLPVEQYF.

This chain connects TRBV7-9 to TRBJ2-1, with 8 bases identical to TRBD2. The CDR3 spans 15 residues. Germline CDR1 and CDR2: SEHNR and FQNEAQ (reference sequence). The ends lost 2 bases at V and 8 bases at J; junction bases unmatched: 8. CDR3 DNA sequence: TGTGCCAGCAGCTTAAGTGGCGGGAGGATCGATGAGCAGTTCTTC. Its translation is CASSLSGGRIDEQFF. The variable domain in full, with the rest retrieved from reference TRBV7-9 and TRBJ2-1, is DTGVSQNPRHKITKRGQNVTFRCDPISEHNRLYWYRQTLGQGPEFLTYFQNEAQLEKSRLLSDRFSAERPKGSFSTLEIQRTEQGDSAMYLCASSLSGGRIDEQFFGPGTRLTVL.

This clone was seen just once. This chain joins TRBV11-2 and TRBJ2-2, with 7 bases that match TRBD1. Trimming cost V 6 bases and J 2 bases; bases outside gene matches: 9. CDR3 length: 16 residues. Germline V gives CDR1 SGHAT, CDR2 FQNNGV. In DNA, the CDR3 is TGTGCCAGCAGAAGACCCGGGACAGTTAACACCGGGGAGCTGTTTTTT. The encoded protein is CASRRPGTVNTGELFF. Looking up the rest from reference TRBV11-2 and TRBJ2-2 gives the full variable domain: EAGVAQSPRYKIIEKRQSVAFWCNPISGHATLYWYQQILGQGPKLLIQFQNNGVVDDSQLPKDRFSAERLKGVDSTLKIQPAKLEDSAVYLCASRRPGTVNTGELFFGEGSRLTVL.

The V gene is TRBV28, the J gene TRBJ2-5; 8 bases fit TRBD1. Germline lookup yields CDR1 MDHEN and CDR2 SYDVKM. Trimming at V came to 6 bases and at J to 2 bases, leaving 2 bases not matched to a gene. The CDR3 has 13 residues. CDR3 nucleotides: TGTGCCAGCAGGGGACAGGCGCAAGAGACCCAGTACTTC. The encoded protein is CASRGQAQETQYF.

J is TRBJ2-7 and V is TRBV4-2; 12 bases match TRBD2. The CDR3 runs to 16 residues. V lost 1 base to trimming and J lost 2 bases; unmatched junction nucleotides: 3. Germline V CDR1 and CDR2: LGHNA, YNFKEQ. DNA of the CDR3: TGTGCCAGCAGCCAAGCTAGCGGGAGGGGGGCCTACGAGCAGTACTTC. As protein: CASSQASGRGAYEQYF.

The rearrangement uses TRBV6-5 and TRBJ2-5, with TRBD1 as a possible D gene (6 bases). The CDR3 totals 14 residues. Deletions cut 5 bases from V and 4 bases from J, with 14 bases between. CDR1 and CDR2 from the germline V gene are MNHEY and SVGAGI. The chain's CDR3 is CASSLQGLRETQYF. In DNA form, the CDR3 reads TGTGCCAGCAGTCTTCAGGGGTTGCGAGAGACCCAGTACTTC.